The 14 T cell receptor beta chains below were found in one sample sequenced in a study of blood T cells in healthy people across ages (dated by TCRdb to between 2014 and 2016). The library was produced with 5' RACE. Instrument on record: Illumina HiSeq 2500. A second PCR of roughly 6 to 12 cycles was run with a J-beta primer mix and a sample-barcoded 5' primer. TCRdb reran the public reads through fastp at Q25 and MiXCR, keeping productive beta chains. Merged by CDR3 protein, the rows form single entries marked with the most common genes and DNA. Present in this sample are 700,000 or so distinct CDR3 sequences, around 43% of which were seen just once. The top ten clones comprise 25% to 30% of the sample. Sample: blood. The source of these receptors is a man older than 75 in good health.

The chain carries TRBV7-2 and TRBJ2-3; 8 bases fit TRBD2. The germline CDR1 and CDR2 sequences are SGHTA and FQGNSA. Trimming took 0 bases from V and 0 from J; bases not matched to a gene: 8. The length of the CDR3 is 18 residues. For the CDR3, the DNA is TGTGCCAGCAGCTTAGCCCCAAGGACTAGCAAGAGCACAGATACGCAGTATTTT. Encoded protein: CASSLAPRTSKSTDTQYF.

V is TRBV6-5 and J is TRBJ1-2; TRBD1 might be the D (5 bases). The CDR3 runs to 14 residues. Per germline, CDR1 MNHEY and CDR2 SVGAGI. V was pared by 5 bases and J by 5 bases, with 15 bases between. The CDR3 spells CASSLGRGDYGYTF. DNA for the CDR3: TGTGCCAGCAGTCTGGGGCGGGGGGATTATGGCTACACCTTC.

There are a few counts of this clonotype. An end of the junction does not agree with germline; a read error may underlie this. CDR3 sequence: CASSPNSANYGYTF. CDR3 nucleotide sequence: TGCGCCAGCAGCCCAAACTCAGCTAACTATGGCTACACCTTC. This chain links TRBV27 with TRBJ1-2; D gene unclear. There are 14 residues in the CDR3. Germline loops: CDR1 MNHEY, CDR2 SMNVEV (reference sequence).

This chain joins TRBV6-1 and TRBJ1-1; no definite D call. This CDR3 comprises 13 residues. Germline loops: CDR1 MNHNS, CDR2 SASEGT. Between the trimmed V and J ends, which lost 5 bases and 1 base, there was a span of 8 bases. Here the CDR3 reads CASSLHKNTEAFF. Written as DNA, the CDR3 is TGTGCCAGCAGTCTACACAAGAACACTGAAGCTTTCTTT.

The rearrangement joins TRBV20-1 to TRBJ2-3, with D possibly TRBD1 on 6 matching bases. This CDR3 spans 13 amino acids. The V gene's germline CDR1 is DFQATT and CDR2 SNEGSKA (reference sequence). The V gene lost 4 bases and the J gene lost 6 bases, with 14 bases spanning the gap. The CDR3 sequence: CSATDRTLDTQYF. As DNA, the CDR3 is TGCAGTGCTACGGACAGAACGTTGGATACGCAGTATTTT.

This clonotype was counted only a few times. This chain joins TRBV28 and TRBJ2-7; 11 positions agree with TRBD1. The V and J ends lost 7 bases and 9 bases, in that order; junction bases with no gene match: 5. Germline loops: CDR1 MDHEN, CDR2 SYDVKM. The CDR3 totals 12 residues. The CDR3 here is CASTLGTGGQYF. The CDR3 bases are TGTGCCAGCACACTGGGGACAGGGGGGCAGTACTTC.

This clonotype was seen a handful of times. This sequence joins TRBV18 and TRBJ2-6; 9 bases map to TRBD1. The CDR3 has 18 amino acids. The V segment lost 6 bases and the J segment 0 bases; nucleotides outside the gene matches: 9. CDR1 KGHSH and CDR2 LQKENI come from the germline V gene. This CDR3 reads CASSSIGTGNSGANVLTF. CDR3 coding DNA: TGTGCCAGCTCGTCGATTGGGACAGGGAACTCTGGGGCCAACGTCCTGACTTTC.

The chain employs TRBV28 and TRBJ2-4, with TRBD2 as a possible D gene (5 bases). With the DNA end fitting TRBJ2-7 better, the J assignment may be wrong. This CDR3 is built from 15 residues. The germline V gene encodes CDR1 MDHEN and CDR2 SYDVKM. The CDR3 DNA is TGTGCCAGCAGTTTCCCCCTAGGGAGAACCCACGAGCAGTACTTC. This gives the protein CASSFPLGRTHEQYF.

This sequence joins TRBV2 and TRBJ2-1, with 10 positions matching TRBD1. Germline V CDR1 and CDR2: SNHLY, FYNNEI. The CDR3 extends over 15 amino acids. Unmatched junction bases numbered 8, after V lost 6 bases and J lost 6 bases. The CDR3 nucleotides are TGTGCCAGCAGATCCGGGACAGGGGTGGGCAATGAGCAGTTCTTC. Translated: CASRSGTGVGNEQFF.

J is TRBJ2-5 and V is TRBV12-5; 10 positions agree with TRBD1. Per germline, CDR1 LGHNT and CDR2 FRNRAP. J lost 5 bases, V lost 1 base, and 4 bases had no gene match. The CDR3 is 15 amino acids. This CDR3 is CASGLATGGGETQYF. The CDR3 DNA is TGTGCTAGTGGTTTGGCGACAGGGGGCGGTGAGACCCAGTACTTC.

This clonotype occurred a few times. V is TRBV30 and J is TRBJ2-7; D might be TRBD1 (6 bases). The CDR3 is made up of 15 amino acids. Trimming shortened V by 2 bases and J by 2 bases, and 16 bases separated the two germline ends. Germline V CDR1 and CDR2: GTSNPN, SVGIG (reference sequence). CDR3 sequence reads: CAWSPSGHLTYEQYF. In DNA, the CDR3 is TGTGCCTGGAGTCCCTCGGGACACCTAACCTACGAGCAGTACTTC.

This clonotype was seen more than once but under ten times. The chain carries TRBV21-1 and TRBJ2-5; the D call in the table, TRBD1, was not verified against the DNA. TRBV21-1 is a pseudogene. This CDR3 is 16 amino acids long. In DNA, the CDR3 is TGTGCCAGCAGCAAAGCGCGGGAGGGGGCTCAAGAGACCCAGTACTTC. Protein product: CASSKAREGAQETQYF.

The chain carries TRBV5-1 and TRBJ2-2, with unresolved D. The CDR3 is 12 residues long. CDR1 and CDR2 from the germline V gene are SGHRS and YFSETQ. Trimming took 5 bases from V and 3 from J, leaving 5 bases between them. The CDR3 nucleotides read TGCGCCAGCAGGGACCACACCGGGGAGCTGTTTTTT. It yields the protein CASRDHTGELFF.

This clonotype was observed at least ten times. The chain links TRBV12-3 or TRBV12-4 to TRBJ2-5; 8 bases map to TRBD2. The CDR3 spans 15 residues. V shed 7 bases and J 3 bases; nucleotides not matched to a gene: 10. CDR3 in amino acids: CASTSGGGGKETQYF. The CDR3 DNA reads as TGTGCCAGCACCTCCGGGGGGGGAGGGAAAGAGACCCAGTACTTC.